This is a list of T cell receptor beta chains from one sample in a study of early stage breast cancer tumors. TCRdb keeps only in-frame clones here, not all; method: immunoSEQ multiplex PCR. The sample comprises around 48,000 clones, 80% to 95% of which are singletons, and around 5% rests with the top ten. The sample comprised blood. The receptors shown here come from a person aged 70 to 85 with breast cancer. The CDR3 runs from the conserved cysteine through the conserved F or W. A D gene is named only where the DNA matches it firmly. Where a row states a size, it is once, few, many or the class of an expanded clone; other rows omit it.

clone size	D gene	V gene	CDR3 length	J gene	CDR3 protein
NA	NA	TRBV7-3	13	TRBJ2-2	CASSLSAGALVFF
NA	TRBD2	TRBV4-1	17	TRBJ2-1	CASSLGLAGPGPNEQFF
NA	TRBD1	TRBV19	15	TRBJ1-6	CASSPRDRGNSPLHF
NA	TRBD1	TRBV9	14	TRBJ1-4	CASSQQGGNEKLFF
once	NA	TRBV27	12	TRBJ1-6	CAARQGNSPLHF
NA	NA	TRBV4-1	14	TRBJ2-3	CASSPLSSTDTQYF
NA	TRBD2	TRBV6-5	15	TRBJ2-1	CASSYWAGVGNEQFF
NA	NA	TRBV7-2	15	TRBJ2-3	CASSLAPSEADTQYF
once	TRBD2	TRBV2	14	TRBJ2-2	CASRKAAGGGELFF
NA	NA	TRBV27	14	TRBJ1-6	CASSLARVDSPLHF
NA	NA	TRBV19	14	TRBJ1-5	CASSEQGSNQPQHF
once	NA	TRBV7-9	14	TRBJ1-6	CASSFGSGVSPLHF
NA	TRBD2	TRBV28	16	TRBJ2-3	CASSLWGLAGADTQYF
few	NA	TRBV19	15	TRBJ2-3	CASTPRQGHTDTQYF
NA	NA	TRBV7-3	15	TRBJ1-1	CASSLTHRGGTEAFF
few	TRBD1	TRBV7-2	16	TRBJ1-2	CASSPTGTGATNGYTF
NA	TRBD2	TRBV7-2	16	TRBJ2-3	CASSMTTSGGYSGQYF
NA	TRBD2	TRBV29-1	14	TRBJ2-1	CSVEGRGGYNEQFF
NA	TRBD2	TRBV11-3	15	TRBJ2-3	CASSFTAGGPDTQYF
NA	NA	TRBV7-2	14	TRBJ2-5	CASSPAAYSETQYF
NA	NA	TRBV5-8	15	TRBJ1-2	CASRSTGTTNYGYTF
few	NA	TRBV7-8	12	TRBJ1-1	CASSGQVHEAFF
NA	NA	TRBV7-2	14	TRBJ2-5	CASSRGGVPETQYF
NA	NA	TRBV6-6	15	TRBJ1-3	CASSYSGLPGATIYF
NA	NA	TRBV7-8	15	TRBJ1-1	CASSLNGRGNTEAFF
NA	NA	TRBV28	15	TRBJ1-1	CATTKAGGAYTEAFF
NA	NA	TRBV7-2	15	TRBJ1-3	CASSLAPGEGNTIYF
NA	TRBD1	TRBV7-2	15	TRBJ1-4	CASSDRDRANEKLFF
NA	NA	TRBV19	14	TRBJ2-5	CASRGATYQETQYF
NA	NA	TRBV2	14	TRBJ1-2	CASSWSGALYGYTF
NA	NA	TRBV5-4	20	TRBJ2-5	CASSFPVGGGRVGSGETQYF
NA	NA	TRBV7-2	15	TRBJ1-1	CASSLRMGGSTEAFF
NA	NA	TRBV4-1	16	TRBJ2-7	CASSLTRDSSTYEQYF
NA	TRBD1	TRBV7-2	16	TRBJ2-1	CASSLGTGVSYNEQFF
NA	NA	TRBV6-5	15	TRBJ1-3	CASSSTGLSGNTIYF
NA	NA	TRBV6-6	14	TRBJ2-5	CASRAGPQGETQYF
NA	NA	TRBV30	16	TRBJ1-3	CAWSGAMSGSGNTIYF
NA	NA	TRBV4-2	14	TRBJ1-2	CASSQGEGYYGYTF
once	NA	TRBV18	16	TRBJ2-2	CASSPLPGVNTGELFF
NA	NA	TRBV4-1	18	TRBJ1-2	CASSQASLGGALGYGYTF
NA	NA	TRBV5-4	13	TRBJ1-1	CASSRGLDTEAFF
NA	NA	TRBV10-3	14	TRBJ1-1	CAISGTVPNTEAFF
NA	NA	TRBV2	16	TRBJ1-5	CASSERWQRLNQPQHF
NA	NA	TRBV7-6	15	TRBJ2-5	CASSPGTPRGETQYF
NA	NA	TRBV18	17	TRBJ2-3	CASSPPNQVPSTDTQYF
NA	NA	TRBV5-1	15	TRBJ1-4	CASSFLQGTEEKLFF